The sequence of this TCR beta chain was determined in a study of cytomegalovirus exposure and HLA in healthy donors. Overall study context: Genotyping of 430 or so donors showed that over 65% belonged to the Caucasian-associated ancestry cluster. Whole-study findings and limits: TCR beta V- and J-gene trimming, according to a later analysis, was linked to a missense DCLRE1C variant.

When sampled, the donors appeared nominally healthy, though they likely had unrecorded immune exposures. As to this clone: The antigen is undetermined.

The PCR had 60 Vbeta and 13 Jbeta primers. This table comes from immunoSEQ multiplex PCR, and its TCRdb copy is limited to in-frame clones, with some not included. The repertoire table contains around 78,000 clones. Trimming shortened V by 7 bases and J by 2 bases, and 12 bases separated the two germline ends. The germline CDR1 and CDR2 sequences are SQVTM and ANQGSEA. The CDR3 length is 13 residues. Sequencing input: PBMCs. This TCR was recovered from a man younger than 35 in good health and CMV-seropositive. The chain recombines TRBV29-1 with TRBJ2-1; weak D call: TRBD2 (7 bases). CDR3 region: CSAAGAPYNEQFF. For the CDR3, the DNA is TGCAGCGCCGCGGGGGCTCCCTACAATGAGCAGTTCTTC.